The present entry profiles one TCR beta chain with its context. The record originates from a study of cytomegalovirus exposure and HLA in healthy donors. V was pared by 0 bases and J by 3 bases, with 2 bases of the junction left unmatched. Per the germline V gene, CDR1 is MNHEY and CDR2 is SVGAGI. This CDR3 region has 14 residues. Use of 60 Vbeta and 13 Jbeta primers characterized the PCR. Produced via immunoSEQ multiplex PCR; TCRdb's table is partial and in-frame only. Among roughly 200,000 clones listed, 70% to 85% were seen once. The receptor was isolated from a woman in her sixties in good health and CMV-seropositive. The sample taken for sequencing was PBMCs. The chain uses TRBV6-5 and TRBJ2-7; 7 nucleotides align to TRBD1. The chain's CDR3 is CASSYSTGYYEQYF. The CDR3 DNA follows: TGTGCCAGCAGTTACTCGACAGGGTACTACGAGCAGTACTTC.